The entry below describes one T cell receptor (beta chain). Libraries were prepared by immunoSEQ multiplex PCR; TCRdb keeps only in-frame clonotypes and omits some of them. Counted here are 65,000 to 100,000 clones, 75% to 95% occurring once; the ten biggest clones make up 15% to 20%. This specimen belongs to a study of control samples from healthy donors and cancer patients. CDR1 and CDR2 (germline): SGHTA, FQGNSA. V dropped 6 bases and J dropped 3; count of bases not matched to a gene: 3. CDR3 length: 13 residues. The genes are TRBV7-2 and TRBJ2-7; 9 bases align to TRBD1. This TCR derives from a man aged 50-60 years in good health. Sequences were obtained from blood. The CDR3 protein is CASRRQGVYEQYF. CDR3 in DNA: TGTGCCAGCAGGAGACAGGGGGTCTACGAGCAGTACTTC. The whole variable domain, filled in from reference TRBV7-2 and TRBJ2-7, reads GAGVSQSPSNKVTEKGKDVELRCDPISGHTALYWYRQSLGQGLEFLIYFQGNSAPDKSGLPSDRFSAERTGGSVSTLTIQRTQQEDSAVYLCASRRQGVYEQYFGPGTRLTVT.